The rows below give T cell receptor beta chains drawn from one sample of a study of cytomegalovirus exposure and HLA in healthy donors. Sequencing was performed with immunoSEQ multiplex PCR; in TCRdb, only in-frame clones are kept and a portion is missing. The profile covers about 91,000 clones, with 64% appearing a single time and roughly 2% taken by the ten largest. The sample taken for sequencing was PBMCs. Receptors originate from a human donor in good health. CDR3s include the opening cysteine and the closing phenylalanine or tryptophan. Each record gives: V gene, clone size, J gene, D gene, CDR3 DNA, CDR3 protein. A D gene is named only where the DNA matches it firmly. Expanded clones get a size class; other rows say once, few or many, or leave the size out.

V gene: TRBV5-1; clone size: .; J gene: TRBJ2-5; D gene: TRBD2; CDR3 DNA: TGCGCCAGCAGCTTGAGTGGCGGGGGGGCTCAAGAGACCCAGTACTTC; CDR3 protein: CASSLSGGGAQETQYF
V gene: TRBV11-1; clone size: few; J gene: TRBJ2-3; D gene: .; CDR3 DNA: TGTGCCAGCAGCTTTCGCGGTCGAGGAGATACGCAGTATTTT; CDR3 protein: CASSFRGRGDTQYF
V gene: TRBV5-4; clone size: few; J gene: TRBJ2-7; D gene: .; CDR3 DNA: TGTGCCAGCAGCTTGGGGCGGAACTACGAGCAGTACTTC; CDR3 protein: CASSLGRNYEQYF
V gene: TRBV9; clone size: .; J gene: TRBJ1-4; D gene: TRBD1; CDR3 DNA: TGTGCCAGCAGCGTAGATCAGGGGGCACGTAATGAAAAACTGTTTTTT; CDR3 protein: CASSVDQGARNEKLFF
V gene: TRBV9; clone size: .; J gene: TRBJ1-4; D gene: .; CDR3 DNA: TGTGCCAGCAGCGATAGGGAGATGGGTGAAAAACTGTTTTTT; CDR3 protein: CASSDREMGEKLFF
V gene: TRBV18; clone size: once; J gene: TRBJ2-3; D gene: .; CDR3 DNA: TGTGCCAGCTCACCGGGGGGGGGCCCAGATACGCAGTATTTT; CDR3 protein: CASSPGGGPDTQYF
V gene: TRBV19; clone size: .; J gene: TRBJ1-2; D gene: .; CDR3 DNA: TGTGCCAGTAGTTTCGGACTTCTCTATGGCTACACCTTC; CDR3 protein: CASSFGLLYGYTF
V gene: TRBV18; clone size: .; J gene: TRBJ2-1; D gene: .; CDR3 DNA: TGTGCCAGCTCAGGCACTAGTATGAATGAGCAGTTCTTC; CDR3 protein: CASSGTSMNEQFF
V gene: TRBV15; clone size: .; J gene: TRBJ1-2; D gene: TRBD1; CDR3 DNA: TGTGCCACCAGCCGATATGCCCCGGGACAGGGGGCAATTGGCTACACCTTC; CDR3 protein: CATSRYAPGQGAIGYTF
V gene: TRBV2; clone size: .; J gene: TRBJ1-1; D gene: .; CDR3 DNA: TGTGCCAGCAGTGAAGCTCTAAACACTGAAGCTTTCTTT; CDR3 protein: CASSEALNTEAFF
V gene: TRBV7-3; clone size: .; J gene: TRBJ2-7; D gene: .; CDR3 DNA: TGTGCCAGCAGCATCCAGGGCCTCGGCGAGCAGTACTTC; CDR3 protein: CASSIQGLGEQYF
V gene: TRBV15; clone size: .; J gene: TRBJ2-7; D gene: .; CDR3 DNA: TGTGCCACCAGCAGAGTAACAGGGAGCTACGAGCAGTACTTC; CDR3 protein: CATSRVTGSYEQYF
V gene: TRBV7-2; clone size: once; J gene: TRBJ2-7; D gene: .; CDR3 DNA: TGTGCCAGCAGCCTTTTGACAGGCCCCCCCTACTACGAGCAGTACTTC; CDR3 protein: CASSLLTGPPYYEQYF
V gene: TRBV4-2; clone size: once; J gene: TRBJ2-3; D gene: .; CDR3 DNA: TGTGCCAGCAGCCAAGATGGCGGGACAGATACGCAGTATTTT; CDR3 protein: CASSQDGGTDTQYF